This T cell receptor beta chain was identified in a study of cytomegalovirus exposure and HLA in healthy donors. Notes on the study in general: As a later analysis revealed, most CMV-associated TCR beta chains appeared HLA-restricted. Many donors shared some public TCRs, even though most TCR sequences were rare. A later look showed TCR association rates differing by HLA locus, highest for DRB1 and lowest for HLA-C.

Nominally healthy donors provided the samples, though records likely missed some immune exposures. PCR involved 60 Vbeta and 13 Jbeta primers. Method: immunoSEQ multiplex PCR; TCRdb's copy keeps in-frame clones and lacks some. Of roughly 130,000 clones listed, approximately 8.7% are singletons. Of note for this clone: Antigen unknown.

This CDR3 has 16 amino acids. Germline CDR1 reads SGHNT; CDR2 reads YYREEE (reference sequence). After removal of 4 bases from V and 5 bases from J, the junction contained 9 bases not matched to a gene. This sequence joins TRBV5-4 and TRBJ2-3, with 11 nucleotides matching TRBD2. Source material: PBMCs. The source is a man between 40 and 49 years old in good health and CMV-seronegative. CDR3 nucleotide sequence: TGTGCCAGCAGCACCCAACTAGCGGGGGTGAAAGATACGCAGTATTTT. This translates into CASSTQLAGVKDTQYF.